The 30 T cell receptor beta chains below were found in one sample sequenced in a study of OX40 agonist ivuxolimab in advanced cancers. Data came from immunoSEQ multiplex PCR; TCRdb stores just in-frame clones and leaves some out. The sample shows under 85,000 clones, about 88% of them seen only once. The sample was CD4+ or CD8+ T cells sorted from blood, taken in a trial of the OX40 agonist ivuxolimab. The source of these receptors is an adult with an advanced solid tumor such as melanoma, head and neck, liver or kidney cancer.

This chain uses TRBV5-6 with TRBJ2-5; 11 positions agree with TRBD2. This CDR3 region has 19 residues. The germline CDR1 and CDR2 sequences are SGHDT and YYEEEE. The junction had 19 bases not matched to a gene; V was cut back by 0 bases and J by 9 bases. This CDR3 is CASSLARGEVAGGPAAQYF. The CDR3 DNA sequence: TGTGCCAGCAGCTTGGCCCGGGGGGAAGTAGCGGGAGGGCCAGCGGCCCAGTACTTC.

J is TRBJ1-1 and V is TRBV9, with 10 nucleotides matching TRBD1. In germline, CDR1 is SGDLS, CDR2 YYNGEE. V gave up 3 bases and J gave up 7 bases; unmatched junction bases: 6. This CDR3 contains 14 residues. Written as DNA, the CDR3 is TGTGCCAGCAGCGCGTTCCGGGACAGGGGTGAAGCTTTCTTT. Protein: CASSAFRDRGEAFF. The whole variable domain, remainder taken from reference TRBV9 and TRBJ1-1, is DSGVTQTPKHLITATGQRVTLRCSPRSGDLSVYWYQQSLDQGLQFLIQYYNGEERAKGNILERFSAQQFPDLHSELNLSSLELGDSALYFCASSAFRDRGEAFFGQGTRLTVV.

The chain uses TRBV28 and TRBJ2-2; perhaps TRBD2 as D (6 bases). The CDR3 spans 13 residues. Trimming shortened V by 7 bases and J by 5 bases, and 11 bases separated the two germline ends. Germline V CDR1 and CDR2: MDHEN, SYDVKM. For the CDR3, the DNA is TGTGCCAGCACCGCGGGGTGGACCGGGGAGCTGTTTTTT. Protein: CASTAGWTGELFF. The entire variable domain, with the rest obtained from reference TRBV28 and TRBJ2-2, is as follows: DVKVTQSSRYLVKRTGEKVFLECVQDMDHENMFWYRQDPGLGLRLIYFSYDVKMKEKGDIPEGYSVSREKKERFSLILESASTNQTSMYLCASTAGWTGELFFGEGSRLTVL.

This chain uses TRBV7-2 with TRBJ2-5, with no clear D. There are 14 residues in the CDR3. V gave up 5 bases and J gave up 2 bases, with 12 bases separating them. Germline loops: CDR1 SGHTA, CDR2 FQGNSA. CDR3 protein: CASSPPPKQETQYF. The CDR3 nucleotides read TGTGCCAGCAGCCCACCCCCGAAACAAGAGACCCAGTACTTC.

This clone was counted between two and nine times. This rearrangement joins TRBV30 to TRBJ1-5; D not resolved. This CDR3 contains 12 residues. The V end was cut by 3 bases, the J end by 4 bases, with 7 bases between. Germline V gives CDR1 GTSNPN, CDR2 SVGIG (reference sequence). CDR3 protein: CAWRLGNQPQHF. CDR3 bases: TGTGCCTGGAGGTTGGGAAATCAGCCCCAGCATTTT.

The chain couples TRBV9 to TRBJ1-3; D gene ambiguous. The germline V gene encodes CDR1 SGDLS and CDR2 YYNGEE. V lost 0 bases to trimming and J lost 0 bases, with 10 bases between them. This CDR3 region has 16 residues. DNA of the CDR3: TGTGCCAGCAGCGTAGGATGGGATTACTCTGGAAACACCATATATTTT. This encodes CASSVGWDYSGNTIYF.

This chain joins TRBV4-2 and TRBJ2-7; TRBD2 matches 10 bases. The trim removed 0 bases at V and 5 bases at J, leaving 10 bases unmatched. Germline CDR1 is LGHNA and CDR2 is YNFKEQ. This CDR3 is 17 amino acids long. The chain's CDR3 is CASSQDREASGSNEQYF. In nucleotides, the CDR3 is TGTGCCAGCAGCCAAGATCGTGAGGCTAGCGGGAGTAACGAGCAGTACTTC.

V gene TRBV15 combines with J gene TRBJ2-6, with TRBD1 identical over 8 bases. After removal of 0 bases from V and 0 bases from J, the junction contained 7 bases not matched to a gene. The CDR3 is 19 residues long. CDR1 LNHNV and CDR2 YYDKDF come from the germline V gene (reference sequence). The CDR3 spells CATSRDRPGGSSGANVLTF. CDR3 sequence (DNA): TGTGCCACCAGCAGAGATCGCCCAGGGGGCAGCTCTGGGGCCAACGTCCTGACTTTC. The entire variable domain, with the rest obtained from reference TRBV15 and TRBJ2-6, is as follows: DAMVIQNPRYQVTQFGKPVTLSCSQTLNHNVMYWYQQKSSQAPKLLFHYYDKDFNNEADTPDNFQSRRPNTSFCFLDIRSPGLGDTAMYLCATSRDRPGGSSGANVLTFGAGSRLTVL.

The J gene is TRBJ2-1, the V gene TRBV28; TRBD2 is a possible D gene (5 bases). Germline V gives CDR1 MDHEN, CDR2 SYDVKM. V was cut by 5 bases and J by 5 bases, with 16 bases left in between. The CDR3 totals 15 residues. The DNA for the CDR3 is TGTGCCAGCAGTATATTCAAGGACTTAGACAATGAGCAGTTCTTC. It codes for CASSIFKDLDNEQFF.

The J gene is TRBJ1-6, the V gene TRBV5-6, with no clear D. Germline V gene sequence: CDR1 SGHDT, CDR2 YYEEEE. V was cut by 5 bases and J by 1 base, with 4 bases left in between. This CDR3 has 13 residues. CDR3 residues: CASSGSYNSPLHF. The CDR3 DNA follows: TGTGCCAGCAGTGGGTCCTATAATTCACCCCTCCACTTT.

A single count supports this clone. The chain joins TRBV5-6 to TRBJ2-7; D may be TRBD1 or TRBD2 (5 bases each). Germline CDR1 SGHDT, CDR2 YYEEEE. The CDR3 covers 13 residues. V lost 3 bases, J lost 11 bases, and 18 bases lay in between. CDR3 residues: CASSYRRGPKEYF. The DNA of the CDR3 is TGTGCCAGCAGCTACCGACGGGGACCTAAGGAGTACTTC.

In this sample, this clone turned up a few times. The chain uses TRBV5-1 and TRBJ2-5; D unresolved. Germline CDR1 reads SGHRS; CDR2 reads YFSETQ. V lost 0 bases to trimming and J lost 3 bases, with 0 bases between them. This CDR3 is built from 11 residues. The CDR3 nucleotides are TGCGCCAGCAGCTTGGAAGAGACCCAGTACTTC. Residues: CASSLEETQYF.

V is TRBV5-1 and J is TRBJ2-2; D is ambiguous. The CDR3 is 13 amino acids. The germline V and J ends were trimmed by 1 base and 5 bases, with 6 bases remaining between them. Germline V gene sequence: CDR1 SGHRS, CDR2 YFSETQ. The CDR3 here is CASSLTVTGELFF. DNA of the CDR3: TGCGCCAGCAGCTTGACGGTGACCGGGGAGCTGTTTTTT.

This chain links TRBV10-2 with TRBJ2-7, with a possible D match to TRBD1 (5 bases). The CDR3 sequence is 13 residues long. CDR1 and CDR2 from the germline V gene are WSHSY and SAAADI. V gave up 6 bases and J gave up 1 base, with 10 bases separating them. The CDR3 loop is CASRLTASYEQYF. For the CDR3, the DNA is TGCGCCAGCAGGCTGACAGCATCCTACGAGCAGTACTTC.

This clone was counted many times. This chain joins TRBV2 and TRBJ2-7; 7 bases line up with TRBD1. Germline CDR1 is SNHLY and CDR2 is FYNNEI. The V and J ends lost 8 bases and 1 base, in that order; junction bases with no gene match: 5. The CDR3 is 13 amino acids. As DNA, the CDR3 is TGTGCCAGCGGGACAGCCTTTTCCTACGAGCAGTACTTC. Translating gives CASGTAFSYEQYF.

This clone has a handful of counts. CDR3 sequence reads: CASSPGQWGLTDTQYF. CDR3 in DNA: TGTGCCAGCAGCCCGGGACAGTGGGGGCTCACAGATACGCAGTATTTT. The rearrangement joins TRBV5-8 to TRBJ2-3; 7 bases fit TRBD1. Germline CDR1 and CDR2: SGHTS and YDEGEE. V lost 4 bases to trimming and J lost 2 bases; unmatched junction nucleotides: 10. There are 16 residues in the CDR3.

V usage is TRBV5-4 and J usage is TRBJ1-2, with 7 bases matching TRBD1. CDR3 length equals 13 residues. J gave up 6 bases and V 3 bases, and 5 bases lay outside the gene matches. Germline loops: CDR1 SGHNT, CDR2 YYREEE (reference sequence). The DNA of the CDR3 is TGTGCCAGCAGCTCGGGACAGCGAGATGGCTACACCTTC. This encodes CASSSGQRDGYTF.

The rearrangement uses TRBV5-1 and TRBJ2-5, with a tentative D call TRBD2 (8 bases). The germline V gene encodes CDR1 SGHRS and CDR2 YFSETQ. Trimming removed 0 bases from V and 4 bases from J, with 16 bases in between. The CDR3 covers 16 residues. The CDR3 bases are TGCGCCAGCAGCTTGGCGGGAGGGGGCAGACGAGAGACCCAGTACTTC. It yields the protein CASSLAGGGRRETQYF.

The chain uses TRBV7-3 and TRBJ2-3, with TRBD2 identical over 10 bases. The CDR3 extends over 16 amino acids. The V gene end was trimmed by 4 bases and the J gene end by 4 bases; junction bases not matched to a gene: 8. Germline-derived CDR1 and CDR2 are SGHTA and FQGTGA. The CDR3 DNA reads as TGTGCCAGCAGCTCTTCACCTAGCGGGGGTGCAGATACGCAGTATTTT. This gives the protein CASSSSPSGGADTQYF.

This clone was seen a single time. V is TRBV29-1 and J is TRBJ2-7; possible D gene TRBD1, 5 bases. This CDR3 region has 16 residues. Germline V gene data show CDR1 as SQVTM and CDR2 as ANQGSEA. The germline V and J ends were trimmed by 0 bases and 0 bases, with 15 bases remaining between them. This CDR3 reads CSVEDLNRWGSYEQYF. The CDR3 coding sequence is TGCAGCGTTGAAGATCTGAACAGGTGGGGCTCCTACGAGCAGTACTTC.

This sequence joins TRBV5-1 and TRBJ2-3; perhaps D is TRBD1 or TRBD2 (5 bases each). V was cut by 4 bases and J by 0 bases, with 12 bases left in between. This CDR3 comprises 15 residues. The V gene's germline CDR1 is SGHRS and CDR2 YFSETQ. CDR3 sequence: CASSLGPLSTDTQYF. The CDR3 DNA follows: TGCGCCAGCAGCCTGGGACCGCTCAGCACAGATACGCAGTATTTT.

The chain couples TRBV6-6 to TRBJ2-7; possible D gene TRBD2, 6 bases. V lost 0 bases and J lost 3, with 9 bases in between. CDR1 MNHNY and CDR2 SVGAGI come from the germline V gene (reference sequence). The CDR3 sequence is 14 residues long. CDR3 amino acids: CASSYSWGVYEQYF. The CDR3 DNA is TGTGCCAGCAGTTACTCATGGGGGGTCTACGAGCAGTACTTC.

This clone was seen just once. The V and J genes are TRBV29-1 and TRBJ2-1, with 8 bases matching TRBD2. Trimming at V came to 6 bases and at J to 7 bases, leaving 11 bases not matched to a gene. Germline-derived CDR1 and CDR2 are SQVTM and ANQGSEA. The length of the CDR3 is 14 residues. The CDR3 sequence is CSVVAGGFPNEQFF. CDR3 sequence (DNA): TGCAGCGTCGTGGCGGGGGGCTTCCCAAATGAGCAGTTCTTC.

The V gene is TRBV15, the J gene TRBJ2-7, with TRBD1 matching over 10 bases. J lost 4 bases, V lost 2 bases, and 5 bases had no gene match. This CDR3 has 15 amino acids. Germline V gene lookup returns CDR1 LNHNV and CDR2 YYDKDF (reference sequence). The CDR3 coding sequence is TGTGCCACCAGCAGATTAAGACAGGGGGCATACGAGCAGTACTTC. It specifies CATSRLRQGAYEQYF.

The chain carries TRBV6-1 and TRBJ1-1; D may be TRBD1 (5 bases). The germline V and J ends were trimmed by 1 base and 7 bases, with 25 bases remaining between them. Germline V gene data show CDR1 as MNHNS and CDR2 as SASEGT. This CDR3 spans 18 amino acids. The CDR3 protein is CASSEDGVVRAQAFEAFF. The DNA of the CDR3 is TGTGCCAGCAGTGAAGATGGAGTTGTCAGGGCGCAAGCCTTTGAAGCTTTCTTT.

This CDR3 reads CASSSRGSGELFF. The DNA for the CDR3 is TGTGCCAGCAGCTCGAGAGGGTCCGGGGAGCTGTTTTTT. This chain connects TRBV7-6 to TRBJ2-2; the D gene is possibly TRBD2 (5 bases). This CDR3 has 13 amino acids. The germline V gene encodes CDR1 SGHVS and CDR2 FNYEAQ. V lost 4 bases to trimming and J lost 6 bases, with 9 bases between them. The full variable domain, its missing parts supplied by reference TRBV7-6 and TRBJ2-2, is GAGVSQSPRYKVTKRGQDVALRCDPISGHVSLYWYRQALGQGPEFLTYFNYEAQQDKSGLPNDRFSAERPEGSISTLTIQRTEQRDSAMYRCASSSRGSGELFFGEGSRLTVL.

This clone was seen just once. The rearrangement uses TRBV1 and TRBJ2-1; TRBD2, as called in the table, went unchecked against the DNA. TRBV1 is flagged as a pseudogene. The CDR3 spans 14 residues. The CDR3 is CTSSHGAGVHEQFF. The CDR3 DNA reads TGCACCAGCAGCCACGGAGCGGGGGTCCATGAGCAGTTCTTC.

The chain uses TRBV7-2 and TRBJ1-5; TRBD1 is a possible D gene (5 bases). Germline V gene data show CDR1 as SGHTA and CDR2 as FQGNSA. The CDR3 runs to 15 residues. V lost 2 bases and J lost 3, with 11 bases in between. CDR3 nucleotide sequence: TGTGCCAGCAGCTTACAGGGTCTATACAATCAGCCCCAGCATTTT. It is translated as CASSLQGLYNQPQHF.

This clone was picked up a small number of times. J is TRBJ2-7 and V is TRBV21-1. TRBV21-1 is termed a pseudogene. The CDR3 sequence is 15 residues long. CDR3 residues: CASSKGPSTFYEQYF. The CDR3 nucleotides are TGTGCCAGCAGCAAAGGGCCCAGTACTTTCTACGAGCAGTACTTC.

The rearrangement joins TRBV18 to TRBJ2-7, with TRBD1 as a possible D gene (5 bases). The ends were cut back, 3 bases at V and 3 bases at J, with 9 bases in the middle. Germline V gives CDR1 KGHSH, CDR2 LQKENI. CDR3 length: 13 amino acids. The chain's CDR3 is CASSPVRGYEQYF. The CDR3 DNA follows: TGTGCCAGCTCACCGGTAAGGGGCTACGAGCAGTACTTC.